This T cell receptor (beta chain) was captured in a study of somatic mutations in cytotoxic T cells in rheumatoid arthritis. The CDR3 covers 13 residues. V was clipped by 0 bases and J by 4 bases, with 6 bases between them. Germline assignment: CDR1 KGHSH and CDR2 LQKENI. Using immunoSEQ multiplex PCR, the repertoire was profiled, and TCRdb retains in-frame clones only, with some absent. This sample has 15,000 to 20,000 clones, with over 70% found just once. The sample consisted of CD8+ T cells sorted from blood. The receptor was derived from a man between 60 and 75 years old in good health. This chain joins TRBV18 and TRBJ2-5, with TRBD2 as a possible D gene (6 bases). The CDR3 loop is CASSPPGGETQYF. The CDR3 region has the DNA TGTGCCAGCTCACCACCGGGGGGAGAGACCCAGTACTTC.